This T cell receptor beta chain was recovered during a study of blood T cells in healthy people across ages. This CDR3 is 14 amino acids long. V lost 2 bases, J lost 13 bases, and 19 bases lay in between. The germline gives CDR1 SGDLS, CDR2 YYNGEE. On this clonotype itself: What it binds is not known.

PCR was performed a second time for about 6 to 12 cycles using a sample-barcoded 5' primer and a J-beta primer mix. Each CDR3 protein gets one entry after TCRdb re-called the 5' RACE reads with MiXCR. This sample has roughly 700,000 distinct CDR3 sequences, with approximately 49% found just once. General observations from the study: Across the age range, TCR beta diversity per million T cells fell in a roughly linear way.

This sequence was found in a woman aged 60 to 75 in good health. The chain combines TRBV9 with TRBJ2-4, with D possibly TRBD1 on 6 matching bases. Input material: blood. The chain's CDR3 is CASSVEDRYNEQYF. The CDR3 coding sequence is TGTGCCAGCAGCGTTGAAGACAGGTACAATGAGCAGTACTTC.